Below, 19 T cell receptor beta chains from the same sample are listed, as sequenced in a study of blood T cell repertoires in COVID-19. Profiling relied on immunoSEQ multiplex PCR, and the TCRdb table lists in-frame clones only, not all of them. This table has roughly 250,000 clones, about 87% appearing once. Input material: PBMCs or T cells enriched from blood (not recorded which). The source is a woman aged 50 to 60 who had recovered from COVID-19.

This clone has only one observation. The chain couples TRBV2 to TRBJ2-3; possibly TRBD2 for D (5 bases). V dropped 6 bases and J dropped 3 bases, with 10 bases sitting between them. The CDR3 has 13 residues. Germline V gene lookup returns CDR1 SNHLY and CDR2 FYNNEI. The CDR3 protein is CASSIGETDTQYF. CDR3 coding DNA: TGTGCCAGCAGCATCGGGGAGACAGATACGCAGTATTTT.

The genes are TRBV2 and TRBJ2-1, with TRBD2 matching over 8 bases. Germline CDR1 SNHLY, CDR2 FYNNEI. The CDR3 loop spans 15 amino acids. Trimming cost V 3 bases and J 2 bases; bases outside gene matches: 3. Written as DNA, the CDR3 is TGTGCCAGCAGTGACGGCGGGAGGCCCTACAATGAGCAGTTCTTC. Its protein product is CASSDGGRPYNEQFF.

CDR3 sequence reads: CASSEEWTDTQYF. In DNA form, the CDR3 reads TGTGCCAGCAGTGAAGAGTGGACAGATACGCAGTATTTT. The chain joins TRBV6-4 to TRBJ2-3; unclear D gene. The germline gives CDR1 MRHNA, CDR2 SNTAGT. V was trimmed by 3 bases and J by 3 bases, leaving 7 bases between them. The CDR3 runs to 13 residues.

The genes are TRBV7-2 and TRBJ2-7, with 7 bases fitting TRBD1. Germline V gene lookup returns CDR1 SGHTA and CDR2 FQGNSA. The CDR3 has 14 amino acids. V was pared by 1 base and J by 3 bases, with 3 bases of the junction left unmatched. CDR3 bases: TGTGCCAGCAGCTTAGACAGGGGAGTCTACGAGCAGTACTTC. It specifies CASSLDRGVYEQYF.

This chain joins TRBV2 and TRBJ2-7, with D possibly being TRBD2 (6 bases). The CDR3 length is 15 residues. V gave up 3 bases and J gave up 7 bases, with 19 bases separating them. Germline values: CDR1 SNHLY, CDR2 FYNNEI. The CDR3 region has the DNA TGTGCCAGCAGTGATGGAGGGACCCCACGAGGTGAGCAGTACTTC. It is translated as CASSDGGTPRGEQYF.

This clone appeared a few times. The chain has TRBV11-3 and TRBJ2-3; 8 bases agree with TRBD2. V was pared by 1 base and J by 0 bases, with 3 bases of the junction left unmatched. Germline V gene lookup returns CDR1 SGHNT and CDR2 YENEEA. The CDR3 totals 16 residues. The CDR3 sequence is CASSLVSGSSTDTQYF. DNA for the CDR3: TGTGCCAGCAGCTTAGTCAGCGGGAGTAGCACAGATACGCAGTATTTT.

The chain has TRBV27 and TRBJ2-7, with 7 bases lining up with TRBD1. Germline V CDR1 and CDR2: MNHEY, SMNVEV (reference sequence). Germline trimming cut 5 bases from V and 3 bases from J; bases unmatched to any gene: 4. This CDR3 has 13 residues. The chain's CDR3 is CASSGRQGYEQYF. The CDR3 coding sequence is TGTGCCAGCAGTGGGCGACAGGGCTACGAGCAGTACTTC.

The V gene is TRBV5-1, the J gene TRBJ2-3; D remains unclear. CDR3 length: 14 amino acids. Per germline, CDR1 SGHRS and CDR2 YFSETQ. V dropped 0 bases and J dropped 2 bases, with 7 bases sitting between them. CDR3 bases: TGCGCCAGCAGCTTGGGTGGAGCCACAGATACGCAGTATTTT. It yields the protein CASSLGGATDTQYF.

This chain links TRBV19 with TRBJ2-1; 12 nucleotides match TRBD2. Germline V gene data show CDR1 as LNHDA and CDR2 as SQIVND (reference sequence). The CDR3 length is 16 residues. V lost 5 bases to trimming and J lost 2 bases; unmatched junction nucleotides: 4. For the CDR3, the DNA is TGTGCCAGTAGTCAGACTAGCGGGGGTGCCTACAATGAGCAGTTCTTC. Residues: CASSQTSGGAYNEQFF.

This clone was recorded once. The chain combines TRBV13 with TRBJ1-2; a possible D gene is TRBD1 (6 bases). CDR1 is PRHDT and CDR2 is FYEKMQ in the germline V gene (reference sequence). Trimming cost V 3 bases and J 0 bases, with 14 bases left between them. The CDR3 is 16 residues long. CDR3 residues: CASSFNGQRANYGYTF. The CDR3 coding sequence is TGTGCCAGCAGCTTCAATGGACAGCGCGCTAACTATGGCTACACCTTC.

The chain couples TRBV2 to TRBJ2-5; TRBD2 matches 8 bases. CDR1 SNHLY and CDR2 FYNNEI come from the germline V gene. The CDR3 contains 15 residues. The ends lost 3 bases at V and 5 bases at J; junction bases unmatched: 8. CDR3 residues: CASSDIAGGGETQYF. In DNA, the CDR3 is TGTGCCAGCAGTGACATCGCGGGAGGAGGTGAGACCCAGTACTTC.

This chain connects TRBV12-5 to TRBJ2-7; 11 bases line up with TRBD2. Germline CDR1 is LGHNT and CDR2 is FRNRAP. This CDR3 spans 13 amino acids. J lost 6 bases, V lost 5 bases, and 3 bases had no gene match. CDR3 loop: CASGTSGSVEQYF. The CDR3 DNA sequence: TGTGCTAGTGGTACTAGCGGGAGTGTCGAGCAGTACTTC.

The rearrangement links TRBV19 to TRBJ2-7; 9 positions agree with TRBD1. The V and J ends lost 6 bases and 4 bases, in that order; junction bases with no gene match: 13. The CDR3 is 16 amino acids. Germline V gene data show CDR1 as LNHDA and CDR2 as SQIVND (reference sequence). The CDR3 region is CASSQSSGTGMYEQYF. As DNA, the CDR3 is TGTGCCAGTAGCCAATCCTCCGGGACAGGGATGTACGAGCAGTACTTC.

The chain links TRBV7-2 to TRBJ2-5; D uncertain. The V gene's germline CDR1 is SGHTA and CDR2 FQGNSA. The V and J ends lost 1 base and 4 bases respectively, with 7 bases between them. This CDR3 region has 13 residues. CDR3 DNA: TGTGCCAGCAGCTTAGGTAGCCTAGAGACCCAGTACTTC. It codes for CASSLGSLETQYF. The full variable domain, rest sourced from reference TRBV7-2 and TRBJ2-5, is GAGVSQSPSNKVTEKGKDVELRCDPISGHTALYWYRQSLGQGLEFLIYFQGNSAPDKSGLPSDRFSAERTGGSVSTLTIQRTQQEDSAVYLCASSLGSLETQYFGPGTRLLVL.

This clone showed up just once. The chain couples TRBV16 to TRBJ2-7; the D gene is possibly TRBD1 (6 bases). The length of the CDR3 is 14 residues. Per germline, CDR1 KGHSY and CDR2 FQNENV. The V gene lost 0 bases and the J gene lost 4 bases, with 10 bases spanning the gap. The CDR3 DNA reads TGTGCCAGCAGCCAATCCCACAGGGCATACGAGCAGTACTTC. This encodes CASSQSHRAYEQYF.

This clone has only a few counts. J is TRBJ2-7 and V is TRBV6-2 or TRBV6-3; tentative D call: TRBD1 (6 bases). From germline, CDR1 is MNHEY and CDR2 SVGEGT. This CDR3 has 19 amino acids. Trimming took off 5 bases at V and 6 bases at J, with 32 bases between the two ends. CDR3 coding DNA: TGTGCCAGCAGTCCGATGGAGACGGACAGAACCATTAGTTCGGGCGAGCAGTACTTC. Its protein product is CASSPMETDRTISSGEQYF.

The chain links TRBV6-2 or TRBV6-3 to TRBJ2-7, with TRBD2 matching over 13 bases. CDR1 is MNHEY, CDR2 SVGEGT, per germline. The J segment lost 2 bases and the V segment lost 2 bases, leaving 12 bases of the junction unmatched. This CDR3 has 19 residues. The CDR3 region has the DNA TGTGCCAGCAGTTACCACCTAAAAACCGGGACTAGCGGGACCTACGAGCAGTACTTC. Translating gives CASSYHLKTGTSGTYEQYF.

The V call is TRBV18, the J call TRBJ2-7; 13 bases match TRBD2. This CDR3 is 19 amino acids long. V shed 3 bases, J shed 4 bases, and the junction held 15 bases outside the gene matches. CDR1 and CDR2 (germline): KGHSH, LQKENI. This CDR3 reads CASSPPGRLAGGGDYEQYF. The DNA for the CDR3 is TGTGCCAGCTCACCTCCTGGGAGACTAGCGGGAGGAGGGGATTACGAGCAGTACTTC.

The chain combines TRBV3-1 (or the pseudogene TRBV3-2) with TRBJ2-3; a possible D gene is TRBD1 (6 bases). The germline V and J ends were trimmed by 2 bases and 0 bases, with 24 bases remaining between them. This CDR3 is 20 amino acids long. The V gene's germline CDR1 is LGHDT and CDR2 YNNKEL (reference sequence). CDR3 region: CASSQSPTDSAKSSTDTQYF. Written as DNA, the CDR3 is TGTGCCAGCAGCCAAAGCCCCACGGACAGTGCGAAGTCTAGCACAGATACGCAGTATTTT.